These 14 T cell receptor beta chains share one sample of origin, sequenced in a study of early stage breast cancer tumors. Repertoires were generated with immunoSEQ multiplex PCR, while TCRdb's copy carries only in-frame clones and drops some. The table has about 28,000 clones, 75% to 90% seen once. Input material: blood. The receptor set was obtained from a person in their sixties with breast cancer.

The gene calls are TRBV18 and TRBJ1-5; TRBD1 is a possible D gene (5 bases). Trimming left V 2 bases short and J 0 bases short, with 11 bases between. Germline lookup yields CDR1 KGHSH and CDR2 LQKENI. The CDR3 totals 16 residues. The CDR3 region has the DNA TGTGCCAGCTCACCAATGGGGCGTTATAGCAATCAGCCCCAGCATTTT. Translation: CASSPMGRYSNQPQHF.

This clone was counted a single time. The rearrangement joins TRBV21-1 to TRBJ2-2; the table names TRBD1, a call not compared with the DNA. TRBV21-1 is annotated as a pseudogene. This CDR3 comprises 17 residues. In DNA form, the CDR3 reads TGTGCCAGCAGCAAAATGGGAAGGACAGGGAGAAACGGGGAGCTGTTTTTT. It specifies CASSKMGRTGRNGELFF.

The chain combines TRBV2 with TRBJ2-1; TRBD2 is a possible D gene (6 bases). V was cut by 6 bases and J by 11 bases, with 14 bases left in between. This CDR3 spans 12 amino acids. Germline loops: CDR1 SNHLY, CDR2 FYNNEI. DNA for the CDR3: TGTGCCAGCAGACGGGACTCCGGGAAGCAGTTCTTC. Encoded protein: CASRRDSGKQFF.

This clone was picked up one time. The chain joins TRBV5-6 to TRBJ2-7; 8 bases are shared with TRBD1. V dropped 0 bases and J dropped 2; count of bases not matched to a gene: 1. The germline V gene has CDR1 SGHDT and CDR2 YYEEEE. The CDR3 has 14 residues. The CDR3 spells CASSLDRGTYEQYF. The CDR3 region has the DNA TGTGCCAGCAGCTTGGACAGGGGGACCTACGAGCAGTACTTC.

V usage is TRBV7-3 and J usage is TRBJ2-1; 11 positions match TRBD2. The CDR3 covers 16 residues. The V and J ends lost 4 bases and 8 bases, in that order; junction bases with no gene match: 10. Germline V gives CDR1 SGHTA, CDR2 FQGTGA. In DNA form, the CDR3 reads TGTGCCAGCAGCTCAATAGCGGGAGGGGGACGGTATGAGCAGTTCTTC. It encodes CASSSIAGGGRYEQFF.

This chain links TRBV29-1 with TRBJ1-1; D is ambiguous. V lost 2 bases and J lost 6, with 16 bases in between. Germline lookup yields CDR1 SQVTM and CDR2 ANQGSEA. CDR3 length: 14 amino acids. Here the CDR3 reads CSVEKPGETAEAFF. The CDR3 DNA sequence: TGCAGCGTTGAAAAGCCCGGGGAGACCGCTGAAGCTTTCTTT.

The genes are TRBV29-1 and TRBJ1-2; TRBD1 matches 7 bases. This CDR3 is built from 13 residues. The germline V gene has CDR1 SQVTM and CDR2 ANQGSEA. After removal of 0 bases from V and 7 bases from J, the junction contained 5 bases not matched to a gene. The CDR3 loop is CSVEDAAGGGYTF. The CDR3 DNA follows: TGCAGCGTTGAAGATGCGGCAGGGGGTGGCTACACCTTC.

The chain joins TRBV9 to TRBJ1-2, with 10 bases fitting TRBD1. Looked up from germline, CDR1 is SGDLS and CDR2 is YYNGEE. V lost 0 bases and J lost 4; bases outside the gene matches: 0. CDR3 length: 14 residues. CDR3 in amino acids: CASSVGTGGYGYTF. The CDR3 coding sequence is TGTGCCAGCAGCGTAGGGACAGGGGGCTATGGCTACACCTTC.

This rearrangement joins TRBV5-1 to TRBJ2-3, with a possible D match to TRBD1 (5 bases). The V gene's germline CDR1 is SGHRS and CDR2 YFSETQ. The CDR3 consists of 14 residues. V lost 0 bases, J lost 2 bases, and 7 bases lay in between. This chain's CDR3 is CASSLAGNTDTQYF. The CDR3 DNA follows: TGCGCCAGCAGCTTGGCAGGGAACACAGATACGCAGTATTTT.

This clone was seen just once. The chain employs TRBV5-1 and TRBJ2-1, with D unclear. Between the trimmed V and J ends, which lost 0 bases and 0 bases, there was a span of 7 bases. This CDR3 is 15 amino acids long. CDR1 is SGHRS, CDR2 YFSETQ, per germline. The CDR3, as DNA: TGCGCCAGCAGCTTGGCCGGTAGCTCCTACAATGAGCAGTTCTTC. Protein: CASSLAGSSYNEQFF.

This chain connects TRBV28 to TRBJ1-2, with D perhaps TRBD1 (5 bases). Germline V CDR1 and CDR2: MDHEN, SYDVKM. The CDR3 runs 15 residues. V shed 5 bases and J shed 4 bases, with 17 bases lying between them. DNA for the CDR3: TGTGCCAGCAGTCCCGAATCTGACAGCACCTATGGCTACACCTTC. It codes for CASSPESDSTYGYTF.

By frequency in the sample, this clone is medium-sized. V gene TRBV21-1 combines with J gene TRBJ2-1; TRBD2, the table's D call, was not compared with the DNA. TRBV21-1 is a known pseudogene. The CDR3 loop spans 17 amino acids. This CDR3 reads CASSKGRSGSSYNEQFF. CDR3 sequence (DNA): TGTGCCAGCAGCAAAGGCCGTTCGGGGAGCTCCTACAATGAGCAGTTCTTC.

This clone was counted a single time. This sequence joins TRBV7-2 and TRBJ2-7; 9 bases are a match to TRBD2. The CDR3 has 13 residues. The V segment lost 5 bases and the J segment 5 bases; nucleotides outside the gene matches: 4. Germline CDR1 reads SGHTA; CDR2 reads FQGNSA. The CDR3 region is CASSPVAGDEQYF. The CDR3 coding sequence is TGTGCCAGCAGCCCCGTAGCGGGAGACGAGCAGTACTTC.

V is TRBV11-2 and J is TRBJ2-1; no clear D gene. CDR1 is SGHAT and CDR2 is FQNNGV in the germline V gene. The V gene lost 0 bases and the J gene lost 5 bases, with 5 bases spanning the gap. The CDR3 is made up of 13 amino acids. The DNA of the CDR3 is TGTGCCAGCAGCTTAGATCGTCACAATGAGCAGTTCTTC. It yields the protein CASSLDRHNEQFF.